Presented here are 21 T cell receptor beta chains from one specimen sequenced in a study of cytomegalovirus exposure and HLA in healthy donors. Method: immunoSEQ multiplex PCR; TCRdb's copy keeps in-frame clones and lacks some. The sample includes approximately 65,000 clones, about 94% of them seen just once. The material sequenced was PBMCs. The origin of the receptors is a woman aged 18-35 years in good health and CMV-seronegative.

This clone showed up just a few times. CDR3 coding DNA: TGTGCCATCAGTGAGTCGATGGGCAGGGGGGTCGCCGGGGAGCTGTTTTTT. Its translation is CAISESMGRGVAGELFF. The rearrangement links TRBV10-3 to TRBJ2-2, with D perhaps matching TRBD1 (7 bases). The CDR3 is 17 residues long. The germline V gene has CDR1 ENHRY and CDR2 SYGVKD. Between the trimmed V and J ends, which lost 0 bases and 6 bases, there was a span of 17 bases.

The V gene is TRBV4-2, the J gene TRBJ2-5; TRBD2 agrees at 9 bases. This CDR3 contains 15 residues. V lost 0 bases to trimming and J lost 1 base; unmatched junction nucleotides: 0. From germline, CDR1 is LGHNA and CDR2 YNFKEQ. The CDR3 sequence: CASSQERGGQETQYF. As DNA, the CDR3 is TGTGCCAGCAGCCAAGAGCGGGGGGGCCAAGAGACCCAGTACTTC.

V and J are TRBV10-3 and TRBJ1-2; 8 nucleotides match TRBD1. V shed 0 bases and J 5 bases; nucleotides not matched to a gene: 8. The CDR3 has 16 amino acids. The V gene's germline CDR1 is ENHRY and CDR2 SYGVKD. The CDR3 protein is CAISESVTGVRYGYTF. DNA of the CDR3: TGTGCCATCAGTGAGTCGGTGACAGGGGTTAGGTATGGCTACACCTTC.

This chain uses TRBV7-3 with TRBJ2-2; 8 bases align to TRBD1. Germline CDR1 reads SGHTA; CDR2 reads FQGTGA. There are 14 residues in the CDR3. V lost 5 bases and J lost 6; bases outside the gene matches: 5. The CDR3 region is CASSPQTGAGELFF. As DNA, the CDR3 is TGTGCCAGCAGCCCTCAGACAGGGGCCGGGGAGCTGTTTTTT.

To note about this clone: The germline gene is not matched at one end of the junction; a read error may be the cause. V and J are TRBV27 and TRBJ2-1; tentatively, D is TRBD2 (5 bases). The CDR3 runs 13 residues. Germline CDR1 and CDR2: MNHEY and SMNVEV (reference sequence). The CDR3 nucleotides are TGTGCCAGCAGTTTAAATTGGCTAGCACCCATGATCTTC. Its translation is CASSLNWLAPMIF.

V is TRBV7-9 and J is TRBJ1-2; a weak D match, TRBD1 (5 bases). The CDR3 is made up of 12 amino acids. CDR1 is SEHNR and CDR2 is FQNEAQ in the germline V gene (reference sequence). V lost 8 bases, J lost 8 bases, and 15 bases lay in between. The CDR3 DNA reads TGTGCCAGCCGACTCGGGGACTTGGGCTACACCTTC. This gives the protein CASRLGDLGYTF.

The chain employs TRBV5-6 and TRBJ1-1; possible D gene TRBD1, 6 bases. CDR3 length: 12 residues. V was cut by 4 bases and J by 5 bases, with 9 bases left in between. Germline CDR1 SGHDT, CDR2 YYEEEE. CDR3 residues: CASSHTGTEAFF. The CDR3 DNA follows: TGTGCCAGCAGCCACACAGGGACTGAAGCTTTCTTT.

The CDR3 sequence is CASSRTSGEETQYF. CDR3 coding DNA: TGTGCCAGCAGCCGGACTAGCGGGGAAGAGACCCAGTACTTC. The V call is TRBV5-4, the J call TRBJ2-5, with 12 bases that match TRBD2. CDR1 is SGHNT, CDR2 YYREEE, per germline (reference sequence). V trimming: 4 bases; J trimming: 3 bases; junction bases outside the gene matches: 1. The CDR3 runs 14 residues.

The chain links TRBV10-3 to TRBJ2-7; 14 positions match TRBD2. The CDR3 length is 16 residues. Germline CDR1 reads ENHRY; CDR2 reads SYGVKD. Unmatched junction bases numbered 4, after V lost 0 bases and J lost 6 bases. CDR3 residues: CAISESGLAGETEQYF. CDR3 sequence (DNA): TGTGCCATCAGTGAGTCGGGACTAGCGGGAGAGACCGAGCAGTACTTC.

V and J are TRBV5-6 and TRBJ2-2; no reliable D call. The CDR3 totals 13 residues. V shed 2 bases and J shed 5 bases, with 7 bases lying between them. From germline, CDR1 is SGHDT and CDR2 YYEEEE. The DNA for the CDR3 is TGTGCCAGCAGCTTCCCGAGTACCGGGGAGCTGTTTTTT. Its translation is CASSFPSTGELFF.

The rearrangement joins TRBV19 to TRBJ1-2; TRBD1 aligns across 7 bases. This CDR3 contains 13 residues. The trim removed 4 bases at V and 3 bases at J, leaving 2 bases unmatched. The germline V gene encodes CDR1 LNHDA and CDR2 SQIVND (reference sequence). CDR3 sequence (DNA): TGTGCCAGTAGTAGGGACAGCGACTATGGCTACACCTTC. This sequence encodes CASSRDSDYGYTF.

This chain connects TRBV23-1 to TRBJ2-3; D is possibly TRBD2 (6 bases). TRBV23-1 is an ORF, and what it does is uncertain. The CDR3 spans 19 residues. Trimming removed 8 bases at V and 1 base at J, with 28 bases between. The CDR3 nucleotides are TGCGCCAGCGGACTATCAGACTCGAGGGTTGAGCTTTGCACAGATACGCAGTATTTT. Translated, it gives CASGLSDSRVELCTDTQYF.

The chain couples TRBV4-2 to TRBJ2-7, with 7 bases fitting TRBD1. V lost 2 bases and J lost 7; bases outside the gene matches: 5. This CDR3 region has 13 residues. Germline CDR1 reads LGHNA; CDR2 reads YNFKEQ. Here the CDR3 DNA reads TGTGCCAGCAGCCAAACGGCAGGGGGAGAGCAGTACTTC. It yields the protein CASSQTAGGEQYF.

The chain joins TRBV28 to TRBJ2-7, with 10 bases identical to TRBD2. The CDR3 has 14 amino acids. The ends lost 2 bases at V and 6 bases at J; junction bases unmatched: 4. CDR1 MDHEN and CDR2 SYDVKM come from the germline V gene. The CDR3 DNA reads TGTGCCAGCAGTTTAGGGTCTAGCGGGAGCGAGCAGTACTTC. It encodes CASSLGSSGSEQYF. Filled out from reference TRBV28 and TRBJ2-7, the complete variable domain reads DVKVTQSSRYLVKRTGEKVFLECVQDMDHENMFWYRQDPGLGLRLIYFSYDVKMKEKGDIPEGYSVSREKKERFSLILESASTNQTSMYLCASSLGSSGSEQYFGPGTRLTVT.

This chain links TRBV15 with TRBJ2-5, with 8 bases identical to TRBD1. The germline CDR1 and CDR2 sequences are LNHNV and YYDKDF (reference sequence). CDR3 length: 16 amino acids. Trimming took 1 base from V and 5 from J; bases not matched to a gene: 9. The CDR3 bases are TGTGCCACCAGCAGAGTCCGCGACAGGGGTCAGGAGACCCAGTACTTC. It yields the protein CATSRVRDRGQETQYF.

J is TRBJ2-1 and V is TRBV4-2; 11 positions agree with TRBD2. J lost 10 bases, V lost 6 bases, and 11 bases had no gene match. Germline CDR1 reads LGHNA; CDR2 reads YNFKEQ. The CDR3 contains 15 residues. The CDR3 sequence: CASSLAGGPGNEQFF. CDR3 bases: TGTGCCAGCAGTTTAGCGGGGGGGCCGGGTAACGAGCAGTTCTTC.

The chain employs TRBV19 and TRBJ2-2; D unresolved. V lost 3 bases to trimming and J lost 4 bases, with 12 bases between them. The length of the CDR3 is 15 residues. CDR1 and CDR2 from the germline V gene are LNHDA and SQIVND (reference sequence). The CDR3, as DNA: TGTGCCAGTAGTATCCCTGCAGGCCCCACCGGGGAGCTGTTTTTT. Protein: CASSIPAGPTGELFF.

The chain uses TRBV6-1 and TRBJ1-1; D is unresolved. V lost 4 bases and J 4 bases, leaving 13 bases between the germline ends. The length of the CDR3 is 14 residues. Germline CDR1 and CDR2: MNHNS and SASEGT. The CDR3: CASSAGRVSTEAFF. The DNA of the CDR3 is TGTGCCAGCAGTGCGGGGAGGGTAAGCACTGAAGCTTTCTTT.

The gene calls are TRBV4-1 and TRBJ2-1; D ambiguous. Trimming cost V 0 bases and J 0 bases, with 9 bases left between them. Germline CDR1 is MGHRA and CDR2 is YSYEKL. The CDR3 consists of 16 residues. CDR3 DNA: TGCGCCAGCAGCCAAGAGTTCCCGAGCTCCTACAATGAGCAGTTCTTC. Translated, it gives CASSQEFPSSYNEQFF.

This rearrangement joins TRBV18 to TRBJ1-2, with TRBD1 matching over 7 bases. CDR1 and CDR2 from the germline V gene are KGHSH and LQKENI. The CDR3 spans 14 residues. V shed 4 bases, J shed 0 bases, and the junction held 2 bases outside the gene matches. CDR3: CASSRDSTNYGYTF. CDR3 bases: TGTGCCAGCTCACGGGACAGTACTAACTATGGCTACACCTTC.

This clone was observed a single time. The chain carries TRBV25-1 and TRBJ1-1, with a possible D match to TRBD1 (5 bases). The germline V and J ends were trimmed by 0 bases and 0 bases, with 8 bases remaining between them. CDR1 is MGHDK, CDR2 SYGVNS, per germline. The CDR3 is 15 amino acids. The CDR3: CASSEYQGMNTEAFF. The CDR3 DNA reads TGTGCCAGCAGTGAATATCAGGGCATGAACACTGAAGCTTTCTTT.